The 25 T cell receptor beta chains below all came from one sample that was sequenced in a study of blood T cell repertoires in COVID-19. TCRdb keeps only in-frame clones here, not all; method: immunoSEQ multiplex PCR. The data hold approximately 220,000 clones, with 87% observed a single time. Source material: PBMCs or T cells enriched from blood (not recorded which). The receptor set was obtained from a woman aged 30 to 39 with acute COVID-19.

The rearrangement links TRBV25-1 to TRBJ1-4; 8 positions match TRBD1. This CDR3 is built from 16 residues. Germline V gives CDR1 MGHDK, CDR2 SYGVNS. The V gene end was trimmed by 6 bases and the J gene end by 7 bases; junction bases not matched to a gene: 13. This CDR3 is CASRRHYRGLCEKLFF. The CDR3 DNA reads TGTGCCAGCAGGCGTCACTACAGGGGGTTGTGTGAAAAACTGTTTTTT.

V and J are TRBV5-1 and TRBJ2-5, with TRBD1 matching over 8 bases. The CDR3 has 13 amino acids. Germline V gene data show CDR1 as SGHRS and CDR2 as YFSETQ. The junction had 3 bases not matched to a gene; V was cut back by 4 bases and J by 4 bases. CDR3 loop: CASSHTGGETQYF. CDR3 in DNA: TGCGCCAGCAGCCACACAGGGGGAGAGACCCAGTACTTC.

This chain links TRBV10-3 with TRBJ2-7, with TRBD1 matching 7 bases. From germline, CDR1 is ENHRY and CDR2 SYGVKD. J was trimmed by 6 bases and V by 2 bases; bases with no gene match: 10. This CDR3 spans 15 amino acids. In DNA form, the CDR3 reads TGTGCCATCAGTGAGAATCAGGGACCAGGGGGCGAGCAGTACTTC. Translating gives CAISENQGPGGEQYF.

This chain links TRBV5-1 with TRBJ1-2; D is unresolved. The CDR3 is 15 amino acids. The germline V gene encodes CDR1 SGHRS and CDR2 YFSETQ. Trimming stripped 2 bases from V and 4 bases from J, with 15 bases between. CDR3 sequence (DNA): TGCGCCAGCAGCTTTGGGCAGTCGATTCCCTATGGCTACACCTTC. Encoded protein: CASSFGQSIPYGYTF.

V is TRBV2 and J is TRBJ1-4; D perhaps matches TRBD1 (6 bases). Germline CDR1 SNHLY, CDR2 FYNNEI. Trimming stripped 6 bases from V and 8 bases from J, with 25 bases between. The length of the CDR3 is 17 residues. The CDR3 loop is CASRASRRGGAREKLFF. Here the CDR3 DNA reads TGTGCCAGCAGGGCAAGTCGACGGGGGGGCGCTCGGGAAAAACTGTTTTTT.

V usage is TRBV27 and J usage is TRBJ2-2; a possible D gene is TRBD2 (6 bases). Germline values: CDR1 MNHEY, CDR2 SMNVEV (reference sequence). The V end was cut by 3 bases, the J end by 2 bases, with 7 bases between. The length of the CDR3 is 14 residues. The CDR3 here is CASSFGTNTGELFF. CDR3 nucleotides: TGTGCCAGCAGTTTCGGGACTAACACCGGGGAGCTGTTTTTT.

The chain couples TRBV5-6 to TRBJ1-1; a possible D gene is TRBD1 (5 bases). Per the germline V gene, CDR1 is SGHDT and CDR2 is YYEEEE. CDR3 length: 14 residues. V was shortened by 2 bases and J by 3 bases, with 11 bases between the two germline ends. The CDR3 loop is CASSFQGGYTEAFF. Written as DNA, the CDR3 is TGTGCCAGCAGCTTCCAGGGAGGTTACACTGAAGCTTTCTTT.

The chain is built from TRBV18 and TRBJ1-1, with a possible D match to TRBD1 (5 bases). V was pared by 7 bases and J by 1 base, with 10 bases between. The CDR3 totals 13 residues. Germline V gene lookup returns CDR1 KGHSH and CDR2 LQKENI. The DNA of the CDR3 is TGTGCCAGCTACGCGGGGACGAACACTGAAGCTTTCTTT. Its protein product is CASYAGTNTEAFF.

This clone turned up a few times. Other DNA sequences in this sample translate to the same CDR3. The chain uses TRBV27 and TRBJ1-6; weak D call: TRBD1 (5 bases). CDR3 length equals 13 residues. Trimming left V 2 bases short and J 7 bases short, with 6 bases between. In germline, CDR1 is MNHEY, CDR2 SMNVEV (reference sequence). The CDR3 region has the DNA TGTGCCAGCAGTTTACAGGGAAATTCACCCCTCCACTTT. Translation gives CASSLQGNSPLHF.

The J gene is TRBJ2-3, the V gene TRBV11-3; D uncertain. This CDR3 contains 9 residues. Germline CDR1 reads SGHNT; CDR2 reads YENEEA. The V end was cut by 8 bases, the J end by 13 bases, with 10 bases between. CDR3 loop: CASGERKYF. CDR3 bases: TGTGCCAGCGGCGAGAGGAAGTATTTT.

V gene TRBV6-5 combines with J gene TRBJ1-1, with a tentative D call TRBD1 (5 bases). Trimming left V 10 bases short and J 1 base short, with 16 bases between. Germline lookup yields CDR1 MNHEY and CDR2 SVGAGI. This CDR3 comprises 14 residues. DNA of the CDR3: TGTGCCATCACTGGGGGGGGAAGGAACACTGAAGCTTTCTTT. Encoded protein: CAITGGGRNTEAFF.

The rearrangement links TRBV12-3 or TRBV12-4 to TRBJ1-1, with TRBD1 matching over 7 bases. The CDR3 runs 12 residues. The J segment lost 8 bases and the V segment lost 5 bases, leaving 5 bases of the junction unmatched. The CDR3 spells CASSRQGLEAFF. In nucleotides, the CDR3 is TGTGCCAGCAGTCGACAGGGATTAGAAGCTTTCTTT.

The V call is TRBV4-1, the J call TRBJ2-7; D might be TRBD1 (5 bases). Trimming removed 1 base from V and 3 bases from J, with 10 bases in between. CDR1 MGHRA and CDR2 YSYEKL come from the germline V gene. The CDR3 sequence is 14 residues long. CDR3 coding DNA: TGCGCCAGCAGCCAAGGGAAGGGGAACTACGAGCAGTACTTC. Its protein is CASSQGKGNYEQYF.

This chain links TRBV24-1 with TRBJ2-7; 10 bases line up with TRBD1. Trimming removed 2 bases from V and 7 bases from J; junction bases left unmatched: 4. Germline CDR1 is KGHDR and CDR2 is SFDVKD. This CDR3 is 14 amino acids long. CDR3 sequence (DNA): TGTGCCACCAGTGATTGGGACAGGGGCGGGGAGCAGTACTTC. It translates to CATSDWDRGGEQYF.

The rearrangement joins TRBV19 to TRBJ2-1, with TRBD2 matching over 7 bases. CDR3 length: 15 residues. The V and J ends lost 6 bases and 10 bases, in that order; junction bases with no gene match: 15. CDR1 is LNHDA and CDR2 is SQIVND in the germline V gene (reference sequence). CDR3 bases: TGTGCCAGTAGCCCGGGTAGCGGGCCTGTTAGGGAGCAGTTCTTC. This sequence encodes CASSPGSGPVREQFF. Supplemented by reference TRBV19 and TRBJ2-1, the full variable domain reads DGGITQSPKYLFRKEGQNVTLSCEQNLNHDAMYWYRQDPGQGLRLIYYSQIVNDFQKGDIAEGYSVSREKKESFPLTVTSAQKNPTAFYLCASSPGSGPVREQFFGPGTRLTVL.

The rearrangement uses TRBV5-5 and TRBJ2-5, with D unclear. The CDR3 totals 13 residues. Germline lookup yields CDR1 SGHKS and CDR2 YYEKEE (reference sequence). The V and J ends lost 1 base and 2 bases respectively, with 6 bases between them. CDR3 sequence: CASSLREQETQYF. The CDR3 bases are TGTGCCAGCAGCTTGAGAGAGCAAGAGACCCAGTACTTC.

This chain links TRBV7-9 with TRBJ2-1, with TRBD2 matching 9 bases. CDR1 SEHNR and CDR2 FQNEAQ come from the germline V gene (reference sequence). The CDR3 runs 16 residues. Trimming at V came to 2 bases and at J to 3 bases, leaving 5 bases not matched to a gene. CDR3 in amino acids: CASSLRSGGIYNEQFF. CDR3 bases: TGTGCCAGCAGCTTACGAAGCGGGGGGATCTACAATGAGCAGTTCTTC.

The CDR3 sequence is CASSITEGNTEAFF. The DNA for the CDR3 is TGTGCCAGTAGTATAACGGAGGGTAACACTGAAGCTTTCTTT. The chain recombines TRBV19 with TRBJ1-1; no clear D. The CDR3 loop spans 14 amino acids. V dropped 2 bases and J dropped 2 bases, with 9 bases sitting between them. Germline V gene data show CDR1 as LNHDA and CDR2 as SQIVND (reference sequence).

V and J are TRBV6-1 and TRBJ2-5; D gene ambiguous. In germline, CDR1 is MNHNS, CDR2 SASEGT. The V end lost 2 bases, the J end lost 5 bases, and 12 bases lay between the germline ends. This CDR3 region has 14 residues. CDR3 protein: CASSETGLQETQYF. For the CDR3, the DNA is TGTGCCAGCAGTGAAACTGGGCTACAGGAGACCCAGTACTTC.

J is TRBJ1-2 and V is TRBV7-2; D call uncertain. The V and J ends lost 2 bases and 5 bases respectively, with 18 bases between them. CDR3 size: 16 residues. The germline CDR1 and CDR2 sequences are SGHTA and FQGNSA. The CDR3 spells CASSLQEVKVGYGYTF. CDR3 DNA sequence: TGTGCCAGCAGCTTACAAGAGGTGAAGGTCGGGTATGGCTACACCTTC.

This clone has a count of ten or more. Distinct nucleotide sequences in the sample also encode this CDR3. The chain is built from TRBV12-5 and TRBJ1-2; 11 nucleotides agree with TRBD1. V lost 6 bases to trimming and J lost 4 bases; unmatched junction nucleotides: 1. This CDR3 region has 13 residues. Per the germline V gene, CDR1 is LGHNT and CDR2 is FRNRAP. The CDR3 reads CASGGTGGYGYTF. In DNA form, the CDR3 reads TGTGCTAGTGGAGGGACAGGGGGCTATGGCTACACCTTC. Variable domain in full (rest from reference TRBV12-5 and TRBJ1-2): DARVTQTPRHKVTEMGQEVTMRCQPILGHNTVFWYRQTMMQGLELLAYFRNRAPLDDSGMPKDRFSAEMPDATLATLKIQPSEPRDSAVYFCASGGTGGYGYTFGSGTRLTVV.

The CDR3 loop is CASSDSDSYGYTF. For the CDR3, the DNA is TGTGCCAGCAGTGACTCAGACAGCTATGGCTACACCTTC. The J gene is TRBJ1-2, the V gene TRBV6-4; maybe TRBD1 (5 bases). CDR3 length equals 13 residues. Germline-derived CDR1 and CDR2 are MRHNA and SNTAGT. V was cut by 0 bases and J by 4 bases, with 6 bases left in between.

J is TRBJ2-1 and V is TRBV11-2; 12 nucleotides align to TRBD2. The V gene end was trimmed by 3 bases and the J gene end by 4 bases; junction bases not matched to a gene: 7. Germline V gene sequence: CDR1 SGHAT, CDR2 FQNNGV. The CDR3 is 17 residues long. CDR3: CASSFLPSGGDYNEQFF. The CDR3 region has the DNA TGTGCCAGCAGCTTTCTTCCTAGCGGGGGGGATTACAATGAGCAGTTCTTC.

The chain combines TRBV5-6 with TRBJ1-1, with D unclear. Germline CDR1 reads SGHDT; CDR2 reads YYEEEE. The CDR3 is 11 amino acids. Trimming left V 4 bases short and J 2 bases short, with 3 bases between. The CDR3 DNA reads TGTGCCAGCAGCCTAAACACTGAAGCTTTCTTT. It translates to CASSLNTEAFF.

This chain connects TRBV28 to TRBJ1-1; 9 bases fit TRBD1. The CDR3 covers 11 residues. The junction had 6 bases not matched to a gene; V was cut back by 8 bases and J by 11 bases. Germline assignment: CDR1 MDHEN and CDR2 SYDVKM. In nucleotides, the CDR3 is TGTGCCAGCCTCCACAGGGGGCTGGCTTTCTTT. It encodes CASLHRGLAFF.